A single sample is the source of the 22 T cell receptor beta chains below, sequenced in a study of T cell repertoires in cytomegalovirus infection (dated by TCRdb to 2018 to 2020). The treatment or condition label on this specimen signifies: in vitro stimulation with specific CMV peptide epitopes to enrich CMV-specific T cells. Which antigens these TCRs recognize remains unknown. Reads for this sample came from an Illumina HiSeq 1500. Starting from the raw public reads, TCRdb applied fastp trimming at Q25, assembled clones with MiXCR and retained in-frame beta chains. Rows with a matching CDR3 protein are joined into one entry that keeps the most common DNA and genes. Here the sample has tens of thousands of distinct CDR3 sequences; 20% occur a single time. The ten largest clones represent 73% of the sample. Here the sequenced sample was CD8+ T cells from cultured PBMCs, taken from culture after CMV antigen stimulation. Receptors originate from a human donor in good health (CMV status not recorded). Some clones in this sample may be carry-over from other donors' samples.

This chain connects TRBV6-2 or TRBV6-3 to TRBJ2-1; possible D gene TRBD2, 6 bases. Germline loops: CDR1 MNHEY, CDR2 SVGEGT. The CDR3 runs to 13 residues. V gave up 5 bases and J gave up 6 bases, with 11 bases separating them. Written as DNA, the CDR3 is TGTGCCAGCAGTCTCTTGGGGGGCAATGAGCAGTTCTTC. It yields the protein CASSLLGGNEQFF.

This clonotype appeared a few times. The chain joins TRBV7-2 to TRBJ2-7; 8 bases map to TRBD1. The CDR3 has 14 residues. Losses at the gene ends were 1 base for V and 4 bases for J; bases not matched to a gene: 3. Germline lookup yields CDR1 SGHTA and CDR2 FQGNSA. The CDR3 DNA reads TGTGCCAGCAGCTTAGGGGACAGGTTTTACGAGCAGTACTTC. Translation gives CASSLGDRFYEQYF.

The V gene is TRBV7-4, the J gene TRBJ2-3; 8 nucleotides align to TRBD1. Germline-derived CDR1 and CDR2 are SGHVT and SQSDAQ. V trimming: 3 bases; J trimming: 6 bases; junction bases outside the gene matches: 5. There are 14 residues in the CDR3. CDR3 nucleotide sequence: TGTGCCAGCAGCTTGCAGGGGGCCGGGGATACGCAGTATTTT. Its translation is CASSLQGAGDTQYF.

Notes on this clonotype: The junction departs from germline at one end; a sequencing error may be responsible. The CDR3, as DNA: TGTGCCCGCAGTGGTACTAGCGGGGGTCGCTCCTACAATGAGCAGTTCTTC. Protein: CARSGTSGGRSYNEQFF. This chain joins TRBV6-4 and TRBJ2-1, with 11 bases identical to TRBD2. Germline V gives CDR1 MRHNA, CDR2 SNTAGT. CDR3 length equals 17 residues.

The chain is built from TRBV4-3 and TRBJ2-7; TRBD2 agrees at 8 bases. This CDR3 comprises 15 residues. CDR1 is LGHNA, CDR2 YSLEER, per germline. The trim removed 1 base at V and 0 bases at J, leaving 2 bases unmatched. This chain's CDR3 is CASSQGRGASYEQYF. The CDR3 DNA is TGCGCCAGCAGCCAAGGGCGGGGGGCCTCCTACGAGCAGTACTTC.

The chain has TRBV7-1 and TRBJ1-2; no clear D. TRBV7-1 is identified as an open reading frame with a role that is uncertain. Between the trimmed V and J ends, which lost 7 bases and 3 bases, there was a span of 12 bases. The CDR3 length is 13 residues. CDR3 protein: CASTIPGHYGYTF. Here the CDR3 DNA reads TGTGCCAGCACCATACCGGGCCACTATGGCTACACCTTC.

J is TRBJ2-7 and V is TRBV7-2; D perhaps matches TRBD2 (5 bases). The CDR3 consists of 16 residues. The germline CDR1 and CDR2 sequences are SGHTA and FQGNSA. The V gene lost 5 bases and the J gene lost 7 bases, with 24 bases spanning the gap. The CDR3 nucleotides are TGTGCCAGCAGCCAAAGTGGACTTTCACGCCCCTTGGAGCAGTACTTC. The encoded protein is CASSQSGLSRPLEQYF.

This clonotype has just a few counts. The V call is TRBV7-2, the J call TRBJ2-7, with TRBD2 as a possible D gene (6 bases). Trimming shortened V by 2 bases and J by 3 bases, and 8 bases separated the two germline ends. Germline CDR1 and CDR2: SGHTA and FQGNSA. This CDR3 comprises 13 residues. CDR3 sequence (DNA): TGTGCCAGCAGCTTATGGGGGGTCTACGAGCAGTACTTC. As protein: CASSLWGVYEQYF.

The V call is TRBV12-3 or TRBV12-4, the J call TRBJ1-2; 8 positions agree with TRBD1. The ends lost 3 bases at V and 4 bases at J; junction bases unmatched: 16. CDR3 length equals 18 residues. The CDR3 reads CASSFVPADREKIYGYTF. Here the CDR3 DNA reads TGTGCCAGCAGTTTCGTTCCCGCGGACAGGGAAAAGATCTATGGCTACACCTTC.

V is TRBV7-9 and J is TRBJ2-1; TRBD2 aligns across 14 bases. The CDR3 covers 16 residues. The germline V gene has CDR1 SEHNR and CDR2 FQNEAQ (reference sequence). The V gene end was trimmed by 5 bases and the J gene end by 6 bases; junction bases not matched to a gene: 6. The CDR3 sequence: CASSPTSGGAGNEQFF. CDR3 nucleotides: TGTGCCAGCAGCCCGACTAGCGGGGGGGCGGGCAATGAGCAGTTCTTC.

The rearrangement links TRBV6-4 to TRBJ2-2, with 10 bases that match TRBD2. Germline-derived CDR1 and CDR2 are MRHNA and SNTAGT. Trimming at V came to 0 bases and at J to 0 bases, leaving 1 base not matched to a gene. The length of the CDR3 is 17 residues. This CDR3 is CASSDSAGGPNTGELFF. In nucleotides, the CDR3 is TGTGCCAGCAGTGACTCAGCGGGGGGGCCGAACACCGGGGAGCTGTTTTTT.

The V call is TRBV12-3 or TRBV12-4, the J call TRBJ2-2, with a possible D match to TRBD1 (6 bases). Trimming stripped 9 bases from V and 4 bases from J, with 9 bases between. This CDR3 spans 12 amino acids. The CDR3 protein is CASYRATGELFF. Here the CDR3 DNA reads TGTGCCAGTTACAGGGCCACCGGGGAGCTGTTTTTT.

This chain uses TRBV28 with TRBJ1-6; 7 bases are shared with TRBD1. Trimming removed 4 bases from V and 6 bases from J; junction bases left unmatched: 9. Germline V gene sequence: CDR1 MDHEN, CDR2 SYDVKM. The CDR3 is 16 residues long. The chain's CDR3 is CASSSPLQGSNSPLHF. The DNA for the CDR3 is TGTGCCAGCAGTTCTCCCCTACAGGGGTCTAATTCACCCCTCCACTTT.

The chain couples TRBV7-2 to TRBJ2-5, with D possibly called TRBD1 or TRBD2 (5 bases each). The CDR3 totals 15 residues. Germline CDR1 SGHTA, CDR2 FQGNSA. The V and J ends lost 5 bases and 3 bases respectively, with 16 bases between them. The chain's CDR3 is CASSPPSGTKETQYF. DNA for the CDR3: TGTGCCAGCAGCCCGCCCTCCGGGACCAAAGAGACCCAGTACTTC.

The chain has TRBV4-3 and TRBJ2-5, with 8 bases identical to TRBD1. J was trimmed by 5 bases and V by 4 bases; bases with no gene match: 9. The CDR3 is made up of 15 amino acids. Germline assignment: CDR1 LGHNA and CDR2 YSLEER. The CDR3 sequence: CASSPTGAVRETQYF. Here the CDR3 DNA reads TGCGCCAGCAGCCCGACAGGGGCCGTGCGGGAGACCCAGTACTTC.

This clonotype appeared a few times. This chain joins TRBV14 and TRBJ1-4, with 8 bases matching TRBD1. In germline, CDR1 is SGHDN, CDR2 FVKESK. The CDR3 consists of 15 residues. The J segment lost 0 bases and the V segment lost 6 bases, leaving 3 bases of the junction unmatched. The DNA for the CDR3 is TGTGCCAGCAGGGAGACAGGGGCAACTAATGAAAAACTGTTTTTT. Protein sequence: CASRETGATNEKLFF.

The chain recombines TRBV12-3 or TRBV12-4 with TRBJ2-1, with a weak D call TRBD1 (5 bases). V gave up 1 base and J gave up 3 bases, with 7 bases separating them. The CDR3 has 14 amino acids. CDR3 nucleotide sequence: TGTGCCAGCAGTTTAGGGGGCGGCTACAATGAGCAGTTCTTC. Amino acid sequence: CASSLGGGYNEQFF.

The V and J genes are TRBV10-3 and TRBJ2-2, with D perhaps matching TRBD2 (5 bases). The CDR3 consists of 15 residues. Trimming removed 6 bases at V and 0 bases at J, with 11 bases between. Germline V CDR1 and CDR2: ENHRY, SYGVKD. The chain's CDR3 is CAIRAGGSNTGELFF. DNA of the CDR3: TGTGCCATCAGGGCCGGCGGGTCGAACACCGGGGAGCTGTTTTTT.

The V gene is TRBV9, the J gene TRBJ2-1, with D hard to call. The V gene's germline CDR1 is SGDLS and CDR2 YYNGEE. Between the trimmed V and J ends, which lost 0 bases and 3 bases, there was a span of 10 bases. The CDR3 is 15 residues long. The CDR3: CASSVAGLYYNEQFF. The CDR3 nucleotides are TGTGCCAGCAGCGTAGCAGGTTTATACTACAATGAGCAGTTCTTC.

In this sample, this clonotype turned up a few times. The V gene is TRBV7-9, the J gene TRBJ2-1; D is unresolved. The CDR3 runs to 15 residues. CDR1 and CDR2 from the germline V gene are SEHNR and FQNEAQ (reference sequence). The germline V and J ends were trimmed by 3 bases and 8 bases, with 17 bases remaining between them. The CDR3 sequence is CASSFLPTAYDEQFF. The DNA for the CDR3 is TGTGCCAGCAGCTTCTTACCCACCGCATATGATGAGCAGTTCTTC.

The DNA for the CDR3 is TGTGCCAGCAGCTTCTGGTCCGGGGAGCTGTTTTTT. It yields the protein CASSFWSGELFF. The chain couples TRBV7-9 to TRBJ2-2; D is uncertain. V lost 3 bases, J lost 6 bases, and 5 bases lay in between. This CDR3 has 12 amino acids. The V gene's germline CDR1 is SEHNR and CDR2 FQNEAQ (reference sequence).

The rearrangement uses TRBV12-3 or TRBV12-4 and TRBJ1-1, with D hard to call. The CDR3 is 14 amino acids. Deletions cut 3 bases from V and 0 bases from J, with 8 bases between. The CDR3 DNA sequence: TGTGCCAGCAGTTTCCACCTGATGAACACTGAAGCTTTCTTT. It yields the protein CASSFHLMNTEAFF.